This record concerns one T cell receptor (beta chain) sequence. This sample was taken from a study of blood T cell repertoires in COVID-19. The repertoire was sequenced with immunoSEQ multiplex PCR; TCRdb's copy has only in-frame clones and lacks some. The sample has about 160,000 clones; roughly 90% are singletons. With 9 bases removed from V and 8 bases from J, the gap between germline ends came to 20 bases. CDR3 size: 14 residues. The germline V gene encodes CDR1 SGHRS and CDR2 YFSETQ. The V gene is TRBV5-1, the J gene TRBJ1-4; no definite D call. Sequencing was performed on peripheral blood. This TCR derives from a young man with COVID-19, enrolled during active disease. The CDR3 DNA is TGCGCCACTTCATCAGGAGGATTAAAGGAAAAACTGTTTTTT. Translation: CATSSGGLKEKLFF.